This T cell receptor beta chain was captured by sequencing in a study of T cell responses to AZD1222 COVID-19 vaccine (dated by TCRdb to the early 2020s). Regarding the study in general: AZD1222 recipients whose second dose came at about 4 weeks and those whose second dose came at about 12 weeks were combined into one group, since spike-specific TCR depth and breadth did not differ between the two schedules. TCR sequencing was performed for 230 to 250 trial participants, of whom around 200 were given two doses of AZD1222 and some 26 were given two doses of MenACWY control vaccine. Trial participants were enrolled by age into subgroups of 18-55, 56-69 and 70-plus years, and around 140, 26 and 57 TCR-sequenced participants, respectively, were included in these subgroups.

The CDR3 regions of human TCRbeta chains were analyzed by immunosequencing. For the original study's pipeline: TCRs in the repertoires were matched against a reference library of SARS-CoV-2-specific TCRs that had been generated with the MIRA antigen-specificity platform. Breadth meant the fraction of unique TCRs that were SARS-CoV-2-associated, whereas depth meant the fraction of total T cells that were SARS-CoV-2-associated. Using the MIRA data, each spike-specific TCR was assigned both to the spike region to which the TCR was reactive and to a CD4 or CD8 class. Log10-transformed breadth and depth values were compared by one-way ANOVA with Sidak's multiple comparisons tests. The table was pulled from immuneACCESS by TCRdb, which kept in-frame rearrangements only. Such tables lose some clones; where checked, under half of the loss comes from unresolved V genes, and the rest has no known cause. The V and J calls and the clone size are those of that table, but D and trimming were determined from the DNA. The sample yields roughly 150,000 clones; around 88% were counted once. Of the sample, around 2.2% falls within the top ten clones.

Sample time point, as interpreted from the label and publication: baseline before first vaccination. Vaccinee samples were obtained from the UK trials COV001 and COV002, which included a single-blind randomized controlled phase 2/3 trial of AZD1222 (ChAdOx1 nCoV-19) in healthy adults. Trial participant PBMC samples were collected at day 0 and day 28 after the second dose for TCRbeta chain sequencing. After removal of 4 bases from V and 2 bases from J, the junction retains 10 bases not matched to a gene. CDR1 SGHNT and CDR2 YYREEE are derived from the germline V gene (reference sequence). The CDR3 numbers 17 residues from cysteine through phenylalanine. The CDR3 DNA has 51 bases and is translated from base 1. Findings and caveats that apply to the study as a whole: After two AZD1222 doses, both the breadth and the depth of spike-specific TCRs were significantly higher than at day 0 and than in MenACWY recipients. Vaccine-associated CD4 TCRs spanned the whole spike protein, with dominant responses in regions 160-218 and 743-854. Nearly half of unique spike-specific TCRs reportedly recognized epitopes outside regions mutated in the B.1.351 and B.1.1.7 variants. Only a handful of AZD1222 recipients were SARS-CoV-2 seropositive at baseline, limiting conclusions about previously exposed vaccinees. Participants were mostly white British, with more females than males. The authors suggested clonal diversity may have been underestimated. Because no day 14 peak-response samples were available, the repertoires could be characterized only after the peak T cell response. The 56-69-year group was small, and its depth increase did not reach significance, likely because of low power.

To note about this clone: There is no known antigen for this receptor. Base qualities are missing; no much larger clone stands one base away.

This TCR derives from an adult in good health. Rearrangement joined TRBV5-4 to TRBJ2-2; TRBD2 matches 8 bases in the middle. The sequencing used peripheral blood, collected on day 0 of AZD1222 vaccination. The sequenced DNA is TGTGCCAGCAGCCCTAAAGGCGGACTAGCAAACACCGGGGAGCTGTTTTTT. The resulting protein is CASSPKGGLANTGELFF.